The rows below give T cell receptor beta chains drawn from one sample of a study of response to subunit inactivated influenza vaccine. TCRdb analysed the RT-PCR reads with MiXCR anew, one entry per CDR3 protein. This table has about 520,000 distinct CDR3 sequences, roughly 7.9% appearing once. The sequencing here drew on PBMCs from blood, taken around 2 years after vaccination. These receptors originate from a man aged 45 to 75 who received an inactivated influenza vaccine. The CDR3 runs from the conserved cysteine through the conserved F or W. Fields, in order: clone size, J gene, V gene, D gene, CDR3 protein, CDR3 DNA. A D gene is named only where the DNA matches it firmly. The size entry is marked missing in some rows and otherwise reads once, few, many or a size class.

.	TRBJ2-3	TRBV6-1	.	CASSRLSTDTQYF	TGTGCCAGCAGCAGACTAAGCACAGATACGCAGTATTTT
.	TRBJ2-1	TRBV11-2	TRBD2	CASSLGAGTIQFF	TGTGCCAGCAGCTTAGGGGCCGGGACTATTCAGTTCTTC
many	TRBJ2-3	TRBV7-8	.	CASSLAGIGLSTTDTQYF	TGTGCCAGCAGCTTAGCGGGTATTGGACTGTCGACCACAGATACGCAGTATTTT
.	TRBJ2-1	TRBV12-3/TRBV12-4	.	CASSPSQGFLLSYNEQFF	TGTGCCAGCAGTCCCTCACAAGGCTTCCTATTATCCTACAATGAGCAGTTCTTC
many	TRBJ2-7	TRBV29-1	.	CSVKSGLGGSYEQYF	TGCAGCGTCAAATCGGGCTTAGGCGGCTCCTACGAGCAGTACTTC
many	TRBJ2-3	TRBV20-1	TRBD2	CSAPVTSGPTDTQYF	TGCAGTGCCCCCGTCACTAGCGGACCCACAGATACGCAGTATTTT
few	TRBJ2-2	TRBV7-8	.	CASSLAAGKAGELFF	TGTGCCAGCAGCTTAGCGGCAGGGAAGGCCGGGGAGCTGTTTTTT
.	TRBJ2-5	TRBV7-8	.	CASSHRTGVETQYF	TGTGCCAGCAGCCACCGAACGGGAGTAGAGACCCAGTACTTC
many	TRBJ1-1	TRBV4-1	.	CASSQVGRAFF	TGCGCCAGCAGCCAAGTGGGGCGCGCTTTCTTT
many	TRBJ1-6	TRBV7-9	.	CASSLGQLDSPLHF	TGTGCCAGCAGCCTAGGACAGCTCGATTCACCCCTCCACTTT
few	TRBJ2-1	TRBV20-1	TRBD2	CSASRAGGPLDEQFF	TGCAGTGCATCCCGAGCGGGAGGGCCATTGGATGAGCAGTTCTTC
few	TRBJ1-2	TRBV9	TRBD1	CASSGLRDRGYYGYTF	TGTGCCAGCAGCGGACTCCGGGACAGGGGATACTATGGCTACACCTTC
many	TRBJ2-2	TRBV5-1	.	CASSLSQFTGELFF	TGCGCCAGCAGCTTGTCGCAGTTCACCGGGGAGCTGTTTTTT
many	TRBJ1-4	TRBV7-9	TRBD1	CASSLGQGETNEKLFF	TGTGCCAGCAGCCTGGGACAGGGAGAAACTAATGAAAAACTGTTTTTT
few	TRBJ2-1	TRBV4-3	.	CASSPDDPYNEQFF	TGCGCCAGCAGCCCGGACGACCCCTACAATGAGCAGTTCTTC
many	TRBJ2-4	TRBV28	.	CASSSGTLREYF	TGTGCCAGCAGTTCAGGGACACTCAGGGAGTACTTC
.	TRBJ2-3	TRBV12-3/TRBV12-4	TRBD2	CAVSDSGRGADTQYF	TGTGCCGTATCGGACAGCGGGAGGGGCGCAGATACGCAGTATTTT
many	TRBJ2-1	TRBV29-1	TRBD2	CSVWTSGRNEQFF	TGCAGCGTGTGGACTAGCGGGAGAAATGAGCAGTTCTTC
.	TRBJ2-4	TRBV12-3/TRBV12-4	.	CASSRLRQTLGKNIQYF	TGTGCCAGCAGCCGACTCCGACAGACTTTAGGCAAAAACATTCAGTACTTC
few	TRBJ2-3	TRBV20-1	.	CSADGTHDTDTQYF	TGCAGTGCAGACGGGACTCACGACACAGATACGCAGTATTTT
.	TRBJ2-3	TRBV20-1	TRBD2	CSARGTSAITDTQYF	TGCAGTGCTAGAGGTACTAGCGCAATCACAGATACGCAGTATTTT
many	TRBJ1-5	TRBV6-5	.	CASSYSTGNQPQHF	TGTGCCAGCAGTTACTCGACGGGGAATCAGCCCCAGCATTTT
many	TRBJ2-7	TRBV29-1	TRBD1	CSVGDRAYEQYF	TGCAGCGTTGGGGACAGGGCGTACGAGCAGTACTTC
.	TRBJ2-1	TRBV24-1	TRBD1	CATSDPTGGDEQFF	TGTGCCACCAGTGACCCGACAGGGGGAGACGAGCAGTTCTTC
.	TRBJ2-3	TRBV4-3	.	CASSQDSGADTQYF	TGCGCCAGCAGCCAAGATTCGGGGGCAGATACGCAGTATTTT
.	TRBJ2-2	TRBV27	TRBD2	CASRRTSENTGELFF	TGTGCCAGCAGGCGGACTAGCGAAAACACCGGGGAGCTGTTTTTT
many	TRBJ2-1	TRBV3-1	.	CASSQVDNEQFF	TGTGCCAGCAGCCAGGTGGACAATGAGCAGTTCTTC
once	TRBJ2-5	TRBV2	.	CASSEAAGTGTQYF	TGTGCCAGCAGTGAAGCCGCCGGGACGGGGACCCAGTACTTC
few	TRBJ2-1	TRBV5-1	TRBD2	CASSFHGGLAGWEEVEQFF	TGCGCCAGCAGCTTTCACGGAGGACTAGCGGGATGGGAGGAGGTTGAGCAGTTCTTC
few	TRBJ2-3	TRBV10-3	TRBD1	CAISEPGQGVDTQYF	TGTGCCATCAGTGAGCCTGGACAGGGGGTAGATACGCAGTATTTT
few	TRBJ2-1	TRBV20-1	.	CSAWRAGNEQFF	TGCAGTGCTTGGAGGGCCGGAAATGAGCAGTTCTTC
few	TRBJ1-4	TRBV6-1	TRBD1	CASSDTGGFSKLFF	TGTGCCAGCAGTGATACAGGGGGTTTTTCAAAACTGTTTTTT
many	TRBJ2-2	TRBV11-1	.	CASSSGSGGELFF	TGTGCCAGCAGTTCCGGGTCTGGCGGGGAGCTGTTTTTT
.	TRBJ2-7	TRBV5-5	.	CASSLPGSPYEQYF	TGTGCCAGCAGCTTGCCGGGGTCCCCCTACGAGCAGTACTTC
few	TRBJ2-3	TRBV20-1	TRBD2	CSARDRRGGSLVGDTQYF	TGCAGTGCTAGAGATCGGCGGGGGGGTAGTTTGGTGGGTGATACGCAGTATTTT
many	TRBJ1-4	TRBV29-1	.	CSGGLNEKLFF	TGCAGCGGGGGACTCAATGAAAAACTGTTTTTT
.	TRBJ1-3	TRBV7-9	.	CASSLRVGSGNTIYF	TGTGCCAGCAGCCTCAGGGTCGGCTCTGGAAACACCATATATTTT
.	TRBJ2-1	TRBV6-1	.	CASSHQGGEQFF	TGTGCCAGCAGTCACCAGGGGGGAGAGCAGTTCTTC
.	TRBJ1-5	TRBV10-3	TRBD1	CAISVDRGQQPQHF	TGTGCCATCAGTGTTGACAGGGGGCAACAGCCCCAGCATTTT
.	TRBJ2-2	TRBV6-5	.	CASSYDSPFNTGELFF	TGTGCCAGCAGTTACGACAGCCCCTTTAACACCGGGGAGCTGTTTTTT
few	TRBJ2-3	TRBV5-1	TRBD2	CASGPGGSTDTQYF	TGCGCCAGCGGTCCGGGGGGTAGCACAGATACGCAGTATTTT
few	TRBJ2-3	TRBV6-1	TRBD1	CASRKNRGPLTDTQYF	TGTGCCAGCAGAAAAAACAGGGGACCCCTCACAGATACGCAGTATTTT
few	TRBJ1-2	TRBV7-9	.	CASSPRDGNYGYTF	TGTGCCAGCAGCCCAAGGGACGGAAACTATGGCTACACCTTC
.	TRBJ2-5	TRBV29-1	.	CSVEDRDSPAWETQYF	TGCAGCGTTGAAGATCGCGACAGCCCAGCCTGGGAGACCCAGTACTTC
many	TRBJ2-3	TRBV18	TRBD1	CASSGQGADTQYF	TGTGCCAGCTCGGGACAGGGGGCCGATACGCAGTATTTT
many	TRBJ2-7	TRBV21-1	.	CASSKPRTGTLGEQYF	TGTGCCAGCAGCAAACCCCGAACCGGGACTCTGGGGGAGCAGTACTTC
many	TRBJ1-3	TRBV5-1	.	CASSFGGGSGNTIYF	TGCGCCAGCAGCTTCGGGGGGGGCTCTGGAAACACCATATATTTT
few	TRBJ2-1	TRBV29-1	TRBD2	CSVEPRPLPSGRVNEQFF	TGCAGCGTTGAACCCCGACCTCTACCTAGCGGGAGGGTTAATGAGCAGTTCTTC
many	TRBJ2-1	TRBV5-1	.	CASSFQRNEQFF	TGCGCCAGCAGCTTCCAACGTAATGAGCAGTTCTTC
few	TRBJ1-6	TRBV6-5	TRBD1	CASSYYGTGPYNSPLHF	TGTGCCAGCAGTTACTATGGGACAGGACCGTATAATTCACCCCTCCACTTT